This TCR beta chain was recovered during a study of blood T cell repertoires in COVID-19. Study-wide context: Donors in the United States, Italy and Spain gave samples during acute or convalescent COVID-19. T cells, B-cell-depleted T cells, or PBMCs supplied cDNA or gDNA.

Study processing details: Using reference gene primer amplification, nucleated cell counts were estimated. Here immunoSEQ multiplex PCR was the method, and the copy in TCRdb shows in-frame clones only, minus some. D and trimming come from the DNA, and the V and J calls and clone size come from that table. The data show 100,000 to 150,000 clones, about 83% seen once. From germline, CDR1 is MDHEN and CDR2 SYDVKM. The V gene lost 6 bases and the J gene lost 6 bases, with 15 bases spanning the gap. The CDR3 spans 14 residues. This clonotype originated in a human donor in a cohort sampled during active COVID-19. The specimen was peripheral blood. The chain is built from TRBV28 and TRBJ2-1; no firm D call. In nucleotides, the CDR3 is TGTGCCAGCAGCCGCCGCTACAGTATCAATGAGCAGTTCTTC. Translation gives CASSRRYSINEQFF.